The 21 T cell receptor beta chains presented below share a single source sample, sequenced in a study of cytomegalovirus exposure and HLA in healthy donors. The PCR contained 60 Vbeta and 13 Jbeta primers. Produced via immunoSEQ multiplex PCR; TCRdb's table is partial and in-frame only. Of roughly 100,000 clones in the sample, 60% to 80% were seen once. Sequencing input: PBMCs. Receptor source: a boy between 5 and 17 years old in good health and CMV-seronegative.

V usage is TRBV9 and J usage is TRBJ1-4, with 7 bases lining up with TRBD1. CDR1 and CDR2 from the germline V gene are SGDLS and YYNGEE. Trimming cost V 3 bases and J 8 bases; bases outside gene matches: 13. There are 16 residues in the CDR3. Written as DNA, the CDR3 is TGTGCCAGCAGCGGCCAGGGGGTGGTGGGGGCGGAAAAACTGTTTTTT. It encodes CASSGQGVVGAEKLFF.

In nucleotides, the CDR3 is TGTGCCAGTAGTATAGGGGGACAGGGAAGCGAGACCCAGTACTTC. Residues: CASSIGGQGSETQYF. The chain is built from TRBV19 and TRBJ2-5; 9 bases agree with TRBD1. V lost 1 base and J lost 5; bases outside the gene matches: 5. Per germline, CDR1 LNHDA and CDR2 SQIVND (reference sequence). This CDR3 is 15 amino acids long.

The genes are TRBV28 and TRBJ2-7; D is possibly TRBD2 (6 bases). This CDR3 is 16 amino acids long. The V end lost 8 bases, the J end lost 2 bases, and 22 bases lay between the germline ends. The germline V gene encodes CDR1 MDHEN and CDR2 SYDVKM. The CDR3 DNA sequence: TGTGCCAGCTCGAGCGGGCTTTGGGGGAGGACCTACGAGCAGTACTTC. Translation gives CASSSGLWGRTYEQYF.

This clone was detected only a few times. The chain uses TRBV5-1 and TRBJ1-2; TRBD1 matches at 7 bases. Germline-derived CDR1 and CDR2 are SGHRS and YFSETQ. This CDR3 spans 15 amino acids. V lost 0 bases, J lost 4 bases, and 6 bases stayed unmatched. Written as DNA, the CDR3 is TGCGCCAGCAGCTTGGGGGACAGATTCTTCTATGGCTACACCTTC. It is translated as CASSLGDRFFYGYTF. The full variable domain, completed using reference TRBV5-1 and TRBJ1-2, is KAGVTQTPRYLIKTRGQQVTLSCSPISGHRSVSWYQQTPGQGLQFLFEYFSETQRNKGNFPGRFSGRQFSNSRSEMNVSTLELGDSALYLCASSLGDRFFYGYTFGSGTRLTVV.

This chain uses TRBV5-1 with TRBJ2-7; 7 nucleotides align to TRBD1. Germline V lookup: CDR1 SGHRS, CDR2 YFSETQ. The CDR3 covers 14 residues. With 0 bases clipped from V and 6 bases from J, the junction kept 6 bases outside the gene matches. CDR3 amino acids: CASSLGGQASEQYF. CDR3 coding DNA: TGCGCCAGCAGCTTGGGAGGACAGGCCTCCGAGCAGTACTTC.

J is TRBJ1-6 and V is TRBV15; D is possibly TRBD1 (5 bases). This CDR3 region has 16 residues. V lost 0 bases and J lost 7, with 13 bases in between. Germline CDR1 and CDR2: LNHNV and YYDKDF (reference sequence). CDR3: CATSRDTGRHNSPLHF. The CDR3 DNA reads TGTGCCACCAGCAGAGATACAGGCAGGCACAATTCACCCCTCCACTTT.

The V call is TRBV4-1, the J call TRBJ2-3, with 10 bases fitting TRBD2. The CDR3 is made up of 17 amino acids. The V gene's germline CDR1 is MGHRA and CDR2 YSYEKL. V shed 1 base and J 4 bases; nucleotides not matched to a gene: 8. The chain's CDR3 is CASSQGAPAGGPDTQYF. DNA of the CDR3: TGCGCCAGCAGCCAAGGGGCCCCAGCGGGAGGGCCAGATACGCAGTATTTT.

The V call is TRBV12-5, the J call TRBJ2-5; 8 bases match TRBD1. Per the germline V gene, CDR1 is LGHNT and CDR2 is FRNRAP. With V trimmed by 1 base and J by 4 bases, 8 bases remained unmatched. CDR3 length equals 16 residues. The CDR3 reads CASGLGTGGIGETQYF. The CDR3 nucleotides are TGTGCTAGTGGTTTGGGAACAGGGGGAATAGGAGAGACCCAGTACTTC.

The rearrangement joins TRBV2 to TRBJ2-5; TRBD1 matches at 8 bases. After removal of 3 bases from V and 3 bases from J, the junction contained 3 bases not matched to a gene. The CDR3 totals 14 residues. Germline V lookup: CDR1 SNHLY, CDR2 FYNNEI. CDR3: CASSEYRGEETQYF. Written as DNA, the CDR3 is TGTGCCAGCAGTGAGTACAGGGGGGAAGAGACCCAGTACTTC.

V is TRBV5-8 and J is TRBJ1-2; D is perhaps TRBD1 (5 bases). The CDR3 contains 14 residues. Germline-derived CDR1 and CDR2 are SGHTS and YDEGEE. V lost 6 bases, J lost 3 bases, and 15 bases lay in between. This CDR3 is CASIKTEFYYGYTF. The CDR3 nucleotides are TGTGCCAGCATCAAGACAGAGTTTTACTATGGCTACACCTTC.

The chain combines TRBV5-1 with TRBJ2-7, with D possibly matching TRBD1 (5 bases). Looked up from germline, CDR1 is SGHRS and CDR2 is YFSETQ. The CDR3 contains 16 residues. V was clipped by 7 bases and J by 2 bases, with 22 bases between them. The CDR3 region has the DNA TGCGCCAGCTTCCCCCGAGCTTCAGGGTTAGCCTACGAGCAGTACTTC. This encodes CASFPRASGLAYEQYF. The whole variable domain, remainder taken from reference TRBV5-1 and TRBJ2-7, is KAGVTQTPRYLIKTRGQQVTLSCSPISGHRSVSWYQQTPGQGLQFLFEYFSETQRNKGNFPGRFSGRQFSNSRSEMNVSTLELGDSALYLCASFPRASGLAYEQYFGPGTRLTVT.

In regard to this clone: No conserved phenylalanine or tryptophan is present at the end of the CDR3, so a read error is the likely explanation. No DNA is shown, since the ends of the CDR3 on it are uncertain; the CDR3 is the one TCRdb lists. The CDR3 is CAWSTKGGLFL. This chain connects TRBV30 to TRBJ2-3; the listed D gene, TRBD1, was not tested against the DNA. From its first to its last residue, the CDR3 has 11 amino acids. Germline loops: CDR1 GTSNPN, CDR2 SVGIG (reference sequence).

The chain employs TRBV19 and TRBJ1-1; maybe TRBD1 (5 bases). Trimming cost V 5 bases and J 3 bases, with 10 bases left between them. This CDR3 is 13 amino acids long. The germline gives CDR1 LNHDA, CDR2 SQIVND (reference sequence). The chain's CDR3 is CASSPPGYTEAFF. The CDR3 nucleotides are TGTGCCAGTAGTCCCCCAGGGTACACTGAAGCTTTCTTT.

J is TRBJ1-4 and V is TRBV2, with D tentatively TRBD1 (5 bases). This CDR3 has 13 residues. In germline, CDR1 is SNHLY, CDR2 FYNNEI. V was trimmed by 9 bases and J by 8 bases, leaving 16 bases between them. The CDR3 region has the DNA TGTGCCAGAAGGGGTCGGGGGGGAGAAAAACTGTTTTTT. It encodes CARRGRGGEKLFF.

There are a few counts of this clone. The chain uses TRBV7-2 and TRBJ2-1; 8 bases are shared with TRBD2. With V trimmed by 5 bases and J by 5 bases, 8 bases remained unmatched. This CDR3 spans 15 amino acids. Germline V gene data show CDR1 as SGHTA and CDR2 as FQGNSA. DNA of the CDR3: TGTGCCAGCAGCAGAGGTCGGGGGGGGAACAATGAGCAGTTCTTC. Its translation is CASSRGRGGNNEQFF.

The chain couples TRBV11-3 to TRBJ2-5; possible D gene TRBD2, 6 bases. V was clipped by 3 bases and J by 3 bases, with 11 bases between them. CDR1 and CDR2 (germline): SGHNT, YENEEA. The CDR3 sequence is 14 residues long. The CDR3 protein is CASSFGGQKETQYF. The CDR3 DNA sequence: TGTGCCAGCAGCTTTGGAGGGCAGAAAGAGACCCAGTACTTC.

The CDR3 DNA follows: TGTGCCAGCTCCCCGGGACAGCCTATGAACACTGAAGCTTTCTTT. Translated: CASSPGQPMNTEAFF. The chain has TRBV18 and TRBJ1-1; 7 bases fit TRBD1. Germline trimming cut 6 bases from V and 0 bases from J; bases unmatched to any gene: 7. This CDR3 region has 15 residues. Germline CDR1 reads KGHSH; CDR2 reads LQKENI. Supplemented by reference TRBV18 and TRBJ1-1, the full variable domain reads NAGVMQNPRHLVRRRGQEARLRCSPMKGHSHVYWYRQLPEEGLKFMVYLQKENIIDESGMPKERFSAEFPKEGPSILRIQQVVRGDSAAYFCASSPGQPMNTEAFFGQGTRLTVV.

V and J are TRBV29-1 and TRBJ1-1; D ambiguous. V shed 6 bases and J shed 1 base, with 9 bases lying between them. CDR1 and CDR2 from the germline V gene are SQVTM and ANQGSEA. This CDR3 has 12 amino acids. As DNA, the CDR3 is TGCAGCGTCGCACACAAGAACACTGAAGCTTTCTTT. Its translation is CSVAHKNTEAFF.

This chain joins TRBV2 and TRBJ1-1; no reliable D call. The CDR3 length is 13 residues. The germline CDR1 and CDR2 sequences are SNHLY and FYNNEI. The V end lost 10 bases, the J end lost 0 bases, and 12 bases lay between the germline ends. CDR3 residues: CATSADMNTEAFF. In DNA form, the CDR3 reads TGTGCCACCTCCGCAGATATGAACACTGAAGCTTTCTTT.

This clone was found a few times. This chain links TRBV1 with TRBJ2-5; the D segment call TRBD2 is taken from the table without a DNA check. TRBV1 is an annotated pseudogene. The CDR3 length is 20 residues. CDR3 DNA: TGCACCAGCAGCCAAGATGGTCGGCTGGCTAGCGGGGGCCTGGGAGAGACCCAGTACTTC. It translates to CTSSQDGRLASGGLGETQYF.

For this clone: Other DNA sequences in the same sample also yield this CDR3. The V call is TRBV5-1, the J call TRBJ2-7, with D tentatively TRBD1 (6 bases). The CDR3 is 12 amino acids. V lost 2 bases to trimming and J lost 3 bases, with 6 bases between them. CDR1 SGHRS and CDR2 YFSETQ come from the germline V gene. CDR3 region: CASSLGGYEQYF. CDR3 in DNA: TGCGCCAGCAGCTTAGGGGGCTACGAGCAGTACTTC. Based on the CDR3 plus reference TRBV5-1 and TRBJ2-7, the full variable domain is KAGVTQTPRYLIKTRGQQVTLSCSPISGHRSVSWYQQTPGQGLQFLFEYFSETQRNKGNFPGRFSGRQFSNSRSEMNVSTLELGDSALYLCASSLGGYEQYFGPGTRLTVT.